This T cell receptor beta chain was observed in a study of blood T cell repertoires in COVID-19. Study-level information: Researchers got acute and convalescent COVID-19 samples from the United States, Italy and Spain.

In the original workflow: Counts of nucleated cells, estimated from reference gene primer amplification, were obtained. Assay used: immunoSEQ multiplex PCR; TCRdb lists only in-frame clones, some missing. The V and J calls and the clone size are those of that table, but D and trimming were determined from the DNA. The repertoire holds some 340,000 clones, with 85% as singletons. Unmatched junction bases numbered 6, after V lost 5 bases and J lost 4 bases. The CDR3 spans 14 residues. CDR1 and CDR2 (germline): SQVTM, ANQGSEA. This TCR was recovered from a woman in her late teens or twenties with acute or convalescent COVID-19. Sequencing was performed on peripheral blood. This chain uses TRBV29-1 with TRBJ2-3, with 10 bases fitting TRBD2. Here the CDR3 reads CSVRLAGTPDTQYF. The CDR3 bases are TGCAGCGTTCGACTAGCGGGTACCCCAGATACGCAGTATTTT.